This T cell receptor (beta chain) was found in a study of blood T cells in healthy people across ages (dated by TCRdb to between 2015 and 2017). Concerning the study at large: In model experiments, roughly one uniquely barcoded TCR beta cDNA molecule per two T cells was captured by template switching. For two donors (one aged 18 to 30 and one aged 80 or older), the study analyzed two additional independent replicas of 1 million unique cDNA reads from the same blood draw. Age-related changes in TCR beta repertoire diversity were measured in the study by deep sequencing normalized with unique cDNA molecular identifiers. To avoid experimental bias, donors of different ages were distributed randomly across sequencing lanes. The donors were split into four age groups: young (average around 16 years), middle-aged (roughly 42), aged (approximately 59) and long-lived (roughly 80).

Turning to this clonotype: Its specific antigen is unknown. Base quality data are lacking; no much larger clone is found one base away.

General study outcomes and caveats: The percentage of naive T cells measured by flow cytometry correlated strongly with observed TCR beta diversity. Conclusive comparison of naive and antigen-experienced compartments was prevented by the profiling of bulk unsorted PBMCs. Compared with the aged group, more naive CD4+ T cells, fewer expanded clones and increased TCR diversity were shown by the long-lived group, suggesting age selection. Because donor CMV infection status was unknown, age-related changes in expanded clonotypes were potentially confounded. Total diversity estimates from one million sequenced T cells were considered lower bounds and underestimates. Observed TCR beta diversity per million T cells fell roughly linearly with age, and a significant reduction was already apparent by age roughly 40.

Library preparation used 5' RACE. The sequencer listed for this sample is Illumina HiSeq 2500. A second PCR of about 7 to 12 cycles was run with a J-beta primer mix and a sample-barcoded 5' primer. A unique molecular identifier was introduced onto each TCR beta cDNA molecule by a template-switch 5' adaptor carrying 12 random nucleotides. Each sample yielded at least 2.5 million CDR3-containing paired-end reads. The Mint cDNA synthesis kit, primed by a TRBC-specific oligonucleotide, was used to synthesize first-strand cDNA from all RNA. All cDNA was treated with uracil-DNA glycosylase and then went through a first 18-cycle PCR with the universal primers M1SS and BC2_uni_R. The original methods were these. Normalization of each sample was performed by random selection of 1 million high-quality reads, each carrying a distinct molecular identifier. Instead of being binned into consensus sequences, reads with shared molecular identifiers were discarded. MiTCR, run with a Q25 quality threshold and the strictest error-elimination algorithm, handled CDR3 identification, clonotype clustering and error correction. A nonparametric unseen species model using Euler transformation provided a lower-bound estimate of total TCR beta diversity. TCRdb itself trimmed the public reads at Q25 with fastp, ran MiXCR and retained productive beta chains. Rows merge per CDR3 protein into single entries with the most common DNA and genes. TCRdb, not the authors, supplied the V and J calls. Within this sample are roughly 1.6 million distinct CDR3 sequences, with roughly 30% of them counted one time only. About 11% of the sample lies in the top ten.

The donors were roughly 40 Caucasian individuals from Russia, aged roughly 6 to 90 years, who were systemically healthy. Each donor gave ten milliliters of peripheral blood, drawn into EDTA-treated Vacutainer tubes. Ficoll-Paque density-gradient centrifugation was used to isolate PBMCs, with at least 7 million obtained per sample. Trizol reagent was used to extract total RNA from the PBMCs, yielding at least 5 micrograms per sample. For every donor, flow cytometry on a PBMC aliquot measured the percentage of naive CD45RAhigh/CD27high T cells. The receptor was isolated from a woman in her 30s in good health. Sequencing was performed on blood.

In nucleotide form, the sequence is TGCAGCGTTGAATGGCCAGGGACAGGGTACACTGAAGCTTTCTTT. It codes for CSVEWPGTGYTEAFF. The chain is made from TRBV29-1 and TRBJ1-1, with 9 bases aligning to TRBD1. The CDR3 sequence holds 15 residues, the cysteine and phenylalanine included. Kept here is only the CDR3 DNA, which spans 45 bases and is read in frame from base 1. Based on the germline V gene, the CDR1 and CDR2 sequences are SQVTM and ANQGSEA. Germline trimming amounts to 2 bases on V and 3 bases on J, with 7 as the count of junction bases outside the gene matches.